These T cell receptor beta chains were read from a single sample in a study of shared clonotypes between healthy human individuals. The table came from immunoSEQ multiplex PCR; TCRdb's copy has only in-frame clones and leaves some out. Of roughly 1,500,000 clones listed, 98% to 99% are singletons. Material for sequencing was naive CD4+ T cells sorted from blood. The receptors shown here come from a man aged 30 to 45 in good health. Both conserved end residues are part of each CDR3. Each record gives: D gene, clone size, V gene, J gene, CDR3 protein, CDR3 DNA. D genes are given only for firm matches. A row's size may be missing; if present it is once, few, many or a size class.

NA	NA	TRBV2	TRBJ1-5	CASSAQGVNQPQHF	TGTGCCAGCAGTGCACAGGGCGTCAATCAGCCCCAGCATTTT
TRBD2	NA	TRBV7-9	TRBJ2-5	CASSPGLVPQETQYF	TGTGCCAGCAGCCCCGGACTAGTTCCGCAAGAGACCCAGTACTTC
NA	NA	TRBV27	TRBJ1-3	CASSAGWSSGNTIYF	TGTGCCAGCAGTGCGGGTTGGAGCTCTGGAAACACCATATATTTT
NA	once	TRBV25-1	TRBJ2-5	CASRSTGNQETQYF	TGTGCCAGCAGAAGTACAGGGAACCAAGAGACCCAGTACTTC
TRBD2	NA	TRBV28	TRBJ2-1	CASSLFSGNRNEQFF	TGTGCCAGCAGTTTATTTAGCGGGAATCGCAATGAGCAGTTCTTC
NA	NA	TRBV5-1	TRBJ1-2	CASSLETAGLLGYTF	TGCGCCAGCAGCTTGGAGACAGCCGGGCTCCTAGGCTACACCTTC
NA	NA	TRBV18	TRBJ2-7	CASTTTVDSYEQYF	TGTGCCAGCACCACGACAGTAGACTCCTACGAGCAGTACTTC
NA	NA	TRBV7-2	TRBJ2-1	CASSFQSSYNEQFF	TGTGCCAGCAGCTTTCAGAGCTCCTACAATGAGCAGTTCTTC
NA	NA	TRBV7-6	TRBJ2-5	CASSLSPDWGVDF	TGTGCCAGCAGCTTAAGCCCGGATTGGGGGGTAGACTTC
NA	NA	TRBV5-4	TRBJ2-2	CASSFVGVDTGELFF	TGTGCCAGCAGCTTTGTGGGGGTCGACACCGGGGAGCTGTTTTTT
NA	NA	TRBV29-1	TRBJ2-5	CSVERWEQVQETQYF	TGCAGCGTTGAACGGTGGGAGCAAGTCCAAGAGACCCAGTACTTC